Presented here are 20 T cell receptor beta chains from one specimen sequenced in a study of T cell changes during pregnancy in multiple sclerosis. Libraries were prepared by immunoSEQ multiplex PCR; TCRdb keeps only in-frame clonotypes and omits some of them. The sample consists of tens of thousands of clones, around 89% of them appearing once. The sample here was CD4+ T cells from peripheral blood mononuclear cells, taken in the second trimester of pregnancy. The receptors here all came from a female donor with multiple sclerosis, enrolled in a pregnancy study.

This chain connects TRBV5-6 to TRBJ2-5; D is possibly TRBD1 (6 bases). Germline values: CDR1 SGHDT, CDR2 YYEEEE. V lost 3 bases to trimming and J lost 6 bases, with 18 bases between them. The CDR3 is made up of 15 amino acids. CDR3 residues: CASSSTGRGLQTQYF. The DNA for the CDR3 is TGTGCCAGCAGCTCCACAGGGCGTGGGCTGCAGACCCAGTACTTC.

This clone was found once. V is TRBV7-2 and J is TRBJ2-7; 9 positions match TRBD1. Germline V lookup: CDR1 SGHTA, CDR2 FQGNSA. CDR3 length: 15 residues. The trim removed 4 bases at V and 3 bases at J, leaving 7 bases unmatched. CDR3 residues: CASSSLPGQGYEQYF. The CDR3 DNA is TGTGCCAGCAGCTCCCTGCCGGGACAGGGCTACGAGCAGTACTTC.

The chain is built from TRBV28 and TRBJ2-5; 9 positions agree with TRBD2. The V gene's germline CDR1 is MDHEN and CDR2 SYDVKM. Unmatched junction bases numbered 9, after V lost 7 bases and J lost 3 bases. The CDR3 spans 15 residues. The CDR3 nucleotides read TGTGCCAGCACCGATAGCGGGAGAGGGAAAGAGACCCAGTACTTC. Residues: CASTDSGRGKETQYF.

The chain has TRBV4-3 and TRBJ1-2; D is unclear. The V end lost 1 base, the J end lost 10 bases, and 13 bases lay between the germline ends. The germline V gene encodes CDR1 LGHNA and CDR2 YSLEER. This CDR3 contains 13 residues. As DNA, the CDR3 is TGCGCCAGCAGCCAAGTAGGTGAGGGAGCCTACACCTTC. Its translation: CASSQVGEGAYTF.

The sample holds one count of this clone. The V call is TRBV25-1, the J call TRBJ1-2; TRBD1 agrees at 8 bases. V shed 4 bases, J shed 3 bases, and the junction held 16 bases outside the gene matches. Germline CDR1 reads MGHDK; CDR2 reads SYGVNS. The CDR3 has 18 residues. The CDR3 coding sequence is TGTGCCAGCAGTGCCCAGGGGGCGGGGAGAGGGACTCACTATGGCTACACCTTC. Translating it yields CASSAQGAGRGTHYGYTF.

The V call is TRBV6-5, the J call TRBJ2-1, with D possibly being TRBD2 (6 bases). Germline lookup yields CDR1 MNHEY and CDR2 SVGAGI. The V and J ends lost 5 bases and 5 bases respectively, with 13 bases between them. The CDR3 loop spans 14 amino acids. The CDR3 DNA reads TGTGCCAGCAGTACCCGGACTACCGACAATGAGCAGTTCTTC. It translates to CASSTRTTDNEQFF.

The V and J genes are TRBV7-6 and TRBJ2-7, with D hard to call. The V and J ends lost 1 base and 2 bases respectively, with 15 bases between them. Germline V gene data show CDR1 as SGHVS and CDR2 as FNYEAQ. The CDR3 runs 16 residues. Here the CDR3 DNA reads TGTGCCAGCAGCTTAGGGGCCAACCCAAAAGCCTACGAGCAGTACTTC. Its translation is CASSLGANPKAYEQYF.

The chain links TRBV5-6 to TRBJ2-7, with D possibly matching TRBD1 (5 bases). This CDR3 contains 16 residues. The germline V gene has CDR1 SGHDT and CDR2 YYEEEE. V was clipped by 2 bases and J by 3 bases, with 18 bases between them. CDR3 region: CASSFQGTGWVYEQYF. The CDR3 DNA reads as TGTGCCAGCAGCTTTCAGGGTACCGGCTGGGTCTACGAGCAGTACTTC.

Remarks on this clone: The junction differs from germline at one of its ends, possibly a read error. V and J are TRBV7-7 and TRBJ2-1, with D possibly matching TRBD2 (6 bases). CDR1 and CDR2 from the germline V gene are SSHAT and FNYEAQ (reference sequence). The CDR3 consists of 15 residues. The CDR3 region is CASSLVPGANNEQFF. The CDR3 bases are TGTGCTAGCAGCTTAGTTCCGGGAGCTAACAATGAGCAGTTCTTC.

The rearrangement links TRBV7-9 to TRBJ2-2, with 9 bases matching TRBD1. V shed 1 base, J shed 6 bases, and the junction held 3 bases outside the gene matches. The CDR3 runs 15 residues. Germline V gene lookup returns CDR1 SEHNR and CDR2 FQNEAQ (reference sequence). CDR3 nucleotide sequence: TGTGCCAGCAGCTTAGGGACAGGGGCGGCCGGGGAGCTGTTTTTT. Translating gives CASSLGTGAAGELFF.

The chain is built from TRBV4-2 and TRBJ2-5; 13 nucleotides agree with TRBD2. The CDR3 has 19 residues. Trimming at V came to 4 bases and at J to 0 bases, leaving 11 bases not matched to a gene. Germline CDR1 LGHNA, CDR2 YNFKEQ. The chain's CDR3 is CASSPGAGLAGPYQETQYF. In DNA form, the CDR3 reads TGTGCCAGCAGCCCGGGGGCGGGACTAGCGGGACCGTACCAAGAGACCCAGTACTTC.

CDR3 coding DNA: TGTGCCAGCAGGAGGACCAGGGGGCTTGATCAGCCCCAGCATTTT. Translating gives CASRRTRGLDQPQHF. The chain has TRBV6-5 and TRBJ1-5, with TRBD1 matching 8 bases. The CDR3 is 15 residues long. The germline gives CDR1 MNHEY, CDR2 SVGAGI. After removal of 6 bases from V and 5 bases from J, the junction contained 9 bases not matched to a gene.

As concerns this clone: The junction and the germline gene differ at one end; a read error may be behind it. V and J are TRBV7-7 and TRBJ1-1; no firm D call. There are 15 residues in the CDR3. Germline V gene lookup returns CDR1 SSHAT and CDR2 FNYEAQ (reference sequence). CDR3 region: CASSRLVGRWAEAFF. The CDR3 coding sequence is TGTGCTAGCAGCCGTTTAGTGGGGAGATGGGCTGAAGCTTTCTTT. The full variable domain, in which reference TRBV7-7 and TRBJ1-1 provide the parts outside the CDR3, is GAGVSQSPRYKVTKRGQDVTLRCDPISSHATLYWYQQALGQGPEFLTYFNYEAQPDKSGLPSDRFSAERPEGSISTLTIQRTEQRDSAMYRCASSRLVGRWAEAFFGQGTRLTVV.

The CDR3 here is CASSDHGVGGEQYF. CDR3 DNA: TGTGCCAGCAGTGACCACGGGGTAGGAGGCGAGCAGTACTTC. The V gene is TRBV25-1, the J gene TRBJ2-7; TRBD2 is a possible D gene (5 bases). The germline V gene has CDR1 MGHDK and CDR2 SYGVNS. The CDR3 is 14 amino acids. The germline V and J ends were trimmed by 3 bases and 6 bases, with 15 bases remaining between them.

The CDR3 DNA reads TGTGCCAGCAGTTTATCTAGCGGAGGCCTAGAGACCCAGTACTTC. Translation gives CASSLSSGGLETQYF. The gene calls are TRBV27 and TRBJ2-5; possibly TRBD2 for D (6 bases). V lost 0 bases and J lost 4, with 12 bases in between. There are 15 residues in the CDR3. Germline values: CDR1 MNHEY, CDR2 SMNVEV (reference sequence).

The chain couples TRBV14 to TRBJ1-1, with 7 bases that match TRBD1. Trimming removed 1 base from V and 7 bases from J; junction bases left unmatched: 9. This CDR3 has 15 residues. Germline V gene data show CDR1 as SGHDN and CDR2 as FVKESK. DNA of the CDR3: TGTGCCAGCAGCCAAGTATACAGGGGAACAGGTGAAGCTTTCTTT. It encodes CASSQVYRGTGEAFF.

This chain connects TRBV6-5 to TRBJ2-5, with 7 bases lining up with TRBD1. CDR1 and CDR2 from the germline V gene are MNHEY and SVGAGI. V trimming: 2 bases; J trimming: 5 bases; junction bases outside the gene matches: 5. The CDR3 is made up of 14 amino acids. CDR3 bases: TGTGCCAGCAGTTACGCACAGGGGAGCGAGACCCAGTACTTC. Translated, it gives CASSYAQGSETQYF.

V gene TRBV9 combines with J gene TRBJ2-3; D remains unclear. The ends were cut back, 1 base at V and 2 bases at J, with 8 bases in the middle. This CDR3 contains 14 residues. CDR1 and CDR2 from the germline V gene are SGDLS and YYNGEE. CDR3 region: CASSVRQATDTQYF. The CDR3 DNA follows: TGTGCCAGCAGCGTAAGGCAGGCCACAGATACGCAGTATTTT.

The rearrangement joins TRBV30 to TRBJ2-2; no definite D call. The CDR3 runs to 14 residues. CDR1 and CDR2 from the germline V gene are GTSNPN and SVGIG (reference sequence). Trimming pared 3 bases from V and 2 bases from J, leaving 10 bases between. CDR3 sequence: CAWRGPANTGELFF. CDR3 bases: TGTGCCTGGAGGGGCCCCGCTAACACCGGGGAGCTGTTTTTT.

The J gene is TRBJ1-1, the V gene TRBV4-2; 7 positions match TRBD1. Germline CDR1 LGHNA, CDR2 YNFKEQ. This CDR3 is 18 amino acids long. V lost 2 bases and J lost 4; bases outside the gene matches: 16. The CDR3 is CASSQPPGQSKGGTEAFF. CDR3 DNA sequence: TGTGCCAGCAGCCAACCTCCGGGACAGTCTAAAGGGGGCACTGAAGCTTTCTTT.